This T cell receptor beta chain was captured in a study of PD-L1 blockade in urothelial cancer. Libraries were prepared by immunoSEQ multiplex PCR; TCRdb keeps only in-frame clonotypes and omits some of them. There are 25,000 to 35,000 clones in the sample; 75% to 90% occur only once, and 3.7% lies in the top ten. The V gene end was trimmed by 4 bases and the J gene end by 2 bases; junction bases not matched to a gene: 8. Per the germline V gene, CDR1 is MNHNS and CDR2 is SASEGT. The CDR3 is 16 residues long. The sample here was PBMCs, taken around atezolizumab (anti-PD-L1) treatment. This clonotype originated in a man aged 45 to 65 with urothelial cancer. The V call is TRBV6-1, the J call TRBJ2-1; 7 nucleotides agree with TRBD1. CDR3 region: CASSVVLGGTYNEQFF. Here the CDR3 DNA reads TGTGCCAGCAGTGTTGTCTTAGGGGGCACCTACAATGAGCAGTTCTTC.